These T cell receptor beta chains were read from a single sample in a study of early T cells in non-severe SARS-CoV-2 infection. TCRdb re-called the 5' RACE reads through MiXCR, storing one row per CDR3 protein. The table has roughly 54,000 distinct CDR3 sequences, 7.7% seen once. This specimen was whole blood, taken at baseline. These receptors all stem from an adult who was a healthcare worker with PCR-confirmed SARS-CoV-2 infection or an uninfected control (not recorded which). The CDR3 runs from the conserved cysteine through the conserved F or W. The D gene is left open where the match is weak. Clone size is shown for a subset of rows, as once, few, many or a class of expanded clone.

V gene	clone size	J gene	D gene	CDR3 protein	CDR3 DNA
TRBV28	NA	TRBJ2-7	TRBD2	CASSSPSGSPEQYF	TGTGCCAGCAGTTCCCCTAGCGGGAGCCCCGAGCAGTACTTC
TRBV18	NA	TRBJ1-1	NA	CASSAQNLFAEAFF	TGTGCCAGCTCAGCCCAGAACCTATTCGCTGAAGCTTTCTTT
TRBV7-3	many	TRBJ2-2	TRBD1	CASSSTRDRTTGELFF	TGTGCCAGCAGCTCCACTCGGGACAGAACAACCGGGGAGCTGTTTTTT
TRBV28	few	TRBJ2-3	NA	CASSFPGRADTQYF	TGTGCCAGCAGTTTCCCCGGCAGGGCAGATACGCAGTATTTT
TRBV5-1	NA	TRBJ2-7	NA	CASSGGTVPPYEQYF	TGCGCCAGCAGCGGGGGGACGGTTCCTCCCTACGAGCAGTACTTC
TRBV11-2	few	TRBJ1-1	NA	CASSLAGRGAFF	TGTGCCAGCAGCTTAGCGGGCAGGGGAGCTTTCTTT
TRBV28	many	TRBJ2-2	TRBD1	CASSFSRRGTGGTGELFF	TGTGCCAGCAGTTTTTCCCGCCGGGGGACAGGGGGCACCGGGGAGCTGTTTTTT
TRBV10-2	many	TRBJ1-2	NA	CASSGDIVTDGYTF	TGCGCCAGCAGTGGTGACATTGTTACTGATGGCTACACCTTC
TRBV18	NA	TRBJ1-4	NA	CASSPPREHGEKLFF	TGTGCCAGCTCACCACCAAGGGAGCACGGTGAAAAACTGTTTTTT
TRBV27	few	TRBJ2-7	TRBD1	CASSKYRDRGRREQYF	TGTGCCAGCAGCAAATACCGGGACAGGGGGCGGCGAGAGCAGTACTTC
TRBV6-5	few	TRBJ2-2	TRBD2	CASSRDSGSPNTGELFF	TGTGCCAGCAGTCGGGATAGCGGGAGCCCTAACACCGGGGAGCTGTTTTTT
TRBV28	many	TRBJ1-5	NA	CASRSSGDQPQHF	TGTGCCAGCAGATCATCAGGAGATCAGCCCCAGCATTTT
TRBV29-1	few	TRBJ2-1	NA	CSAPSSYNEQFF	TGCAGCGCACCAAGCTCCTACAATGAGCAGTTCTTC
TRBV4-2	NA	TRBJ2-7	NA	CASSQPTADYAYEQYF	TGTGCCAGCAGCCAACCTACCGCGGACTATGCCTACGAGCAGTACTTC
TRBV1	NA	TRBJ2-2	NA	CTSSQEPEYPGELFF	TGCACCAGCAGCCAGGAACCAGAATATCCCGGGGAGCTGTTTTTT
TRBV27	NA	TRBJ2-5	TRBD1	CASKFATGDSETQYF	TGTGCCAGCAAATTCGCGACAGGGGATTCAGAGACCCAGTACTTC
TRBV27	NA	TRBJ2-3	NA	CASSLVGTSTDTQYF	TGTGCCAGCAGTTTAGTAGGTACTAGCACAGATACGCAGTATTTT
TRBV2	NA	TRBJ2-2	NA	CASSGQRNTGELFF	TGTGCCAGCAGTGGACAGAGGAACACCGGGGAGCTGTTTTTT
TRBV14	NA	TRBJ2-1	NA	CASSQYTWGDSYNEQFF	TGTGCCAGCAGCCAATACACTTGGGGGGATTCCTACAATGAGCAGTTCTTC
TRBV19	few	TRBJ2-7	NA	CASQMVGGSYEQYF	TGTGCCAGCCAAATGGTCGGCGGCTCCTACGAGCAGTACTTC
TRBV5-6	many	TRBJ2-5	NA	CASRITPQETQYF	TGTGCCAGCAGAATTACACCGCAAGAGACCCAGTACTTC
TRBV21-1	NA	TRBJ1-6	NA	CDGSPLHF	TGTGACGGATCACCCCTCCACTTT
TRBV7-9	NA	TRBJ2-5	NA	CASSPTARKETQYF	TGTGCCAGCAGCCCTACGGCCCGCAAAGAGACCCAGTACTTC
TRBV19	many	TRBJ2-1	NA	CASSSTEVNEQFF	TGTGCCAGTAGTAGCACAGAGGTCAATGAGCAGTTCTTC